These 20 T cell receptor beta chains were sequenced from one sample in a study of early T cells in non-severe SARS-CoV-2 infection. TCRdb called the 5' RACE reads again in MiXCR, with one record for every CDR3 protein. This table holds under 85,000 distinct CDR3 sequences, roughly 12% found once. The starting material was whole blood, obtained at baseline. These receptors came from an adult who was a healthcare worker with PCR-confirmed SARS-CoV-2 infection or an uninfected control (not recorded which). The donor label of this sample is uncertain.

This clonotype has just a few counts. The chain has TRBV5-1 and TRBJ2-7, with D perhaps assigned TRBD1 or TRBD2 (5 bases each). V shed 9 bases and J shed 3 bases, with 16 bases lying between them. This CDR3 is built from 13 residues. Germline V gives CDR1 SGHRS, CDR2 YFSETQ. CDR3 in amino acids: CATLGPNYYEQYF. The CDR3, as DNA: TGCGCCACCTTGGGACCGAATTACTACGAGCAGTACTTC.

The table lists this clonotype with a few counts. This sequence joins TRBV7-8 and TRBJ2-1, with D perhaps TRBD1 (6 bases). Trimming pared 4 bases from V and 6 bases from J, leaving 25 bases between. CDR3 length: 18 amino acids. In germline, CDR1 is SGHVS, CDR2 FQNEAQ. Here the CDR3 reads CASSSGALRTRPLNEQFF. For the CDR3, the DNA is TGTGCCAGCAGCTCAGGGGCCTTAAGGACCAGACCCCTCAATGAGCAGTTCTTC.

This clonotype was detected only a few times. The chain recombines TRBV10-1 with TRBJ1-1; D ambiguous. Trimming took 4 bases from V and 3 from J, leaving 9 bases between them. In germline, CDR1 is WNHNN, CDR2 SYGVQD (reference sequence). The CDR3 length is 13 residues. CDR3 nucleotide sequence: TGCGCCAGCAGTGTCTCACGGGACACTGAAGCTTTCTTT. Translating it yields CASSVSRDTEAFF.

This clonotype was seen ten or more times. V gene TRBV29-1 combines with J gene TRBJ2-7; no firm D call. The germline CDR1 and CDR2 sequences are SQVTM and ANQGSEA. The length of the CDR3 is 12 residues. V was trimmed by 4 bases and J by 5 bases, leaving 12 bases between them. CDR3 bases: TGCAGCGTTGTGGAGCAGCAAGACGAGCAGTACTTC. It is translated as CSVVEQQDEQYF.

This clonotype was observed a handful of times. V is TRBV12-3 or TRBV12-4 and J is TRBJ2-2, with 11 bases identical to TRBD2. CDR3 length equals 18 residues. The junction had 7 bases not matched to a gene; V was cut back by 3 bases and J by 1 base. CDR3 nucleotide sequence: TGTGCCAGCAGTTTCGGCCAACTAGCGGGGGAGAACACCGGGGAGCTGTTTTTT. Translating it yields CASSFGQLAGENTGELFF.

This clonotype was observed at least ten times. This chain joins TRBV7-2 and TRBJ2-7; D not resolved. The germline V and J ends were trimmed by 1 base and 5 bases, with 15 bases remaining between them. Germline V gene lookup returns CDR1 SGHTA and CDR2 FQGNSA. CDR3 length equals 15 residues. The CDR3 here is CASSLGSVGWDEQYF. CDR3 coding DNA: TGTGCCAGCAGCTTAGGAAGCGTGGGCTGGGACGAGCAGTACTTC.

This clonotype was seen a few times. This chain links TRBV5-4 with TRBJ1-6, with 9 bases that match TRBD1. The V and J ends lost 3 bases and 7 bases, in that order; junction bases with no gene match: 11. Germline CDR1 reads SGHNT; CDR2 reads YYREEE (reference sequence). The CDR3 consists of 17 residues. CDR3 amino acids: CASSSREMGQGNSPLHF. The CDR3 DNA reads TGTGCCAGCAGCTCCAGGGAGATGGGACAGGGCAATTCACCCCTCCACTTT. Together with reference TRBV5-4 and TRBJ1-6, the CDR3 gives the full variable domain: ETGVTQSPTHLIKTRGQQVTLRCSSQSGHNTVSWYQQALGQGPQFIFQYYREEENGRGNFPPRFSGLQFPNYSSELNVNALELDDSALYLCASSSREMGQGNSPLHFGNGTRLTVT.

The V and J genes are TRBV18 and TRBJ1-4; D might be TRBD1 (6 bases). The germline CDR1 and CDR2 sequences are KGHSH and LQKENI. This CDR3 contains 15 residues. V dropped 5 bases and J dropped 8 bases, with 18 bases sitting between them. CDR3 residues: CASSEGVRGIEKLFF. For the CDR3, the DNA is TGTGCCAGCTCAGAGGGGGTCCGAGGAATCGAAAAACTGTTTTTT.

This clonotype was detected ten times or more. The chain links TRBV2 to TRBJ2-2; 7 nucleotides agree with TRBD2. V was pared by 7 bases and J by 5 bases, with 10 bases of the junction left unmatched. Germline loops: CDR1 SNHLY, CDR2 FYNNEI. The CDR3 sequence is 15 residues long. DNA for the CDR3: TGTGCCAGCAAGAGGGTGCTAGCGGTAACCGGGGAGCTGTTTTTT. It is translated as CASKRVLAVTGELFF.

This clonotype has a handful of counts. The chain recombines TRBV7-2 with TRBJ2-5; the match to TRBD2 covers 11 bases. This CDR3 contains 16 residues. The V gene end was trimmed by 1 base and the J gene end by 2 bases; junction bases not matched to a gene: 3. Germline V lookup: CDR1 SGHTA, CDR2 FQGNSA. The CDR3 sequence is CASSLGSSGGQETQYF. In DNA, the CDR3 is TGTGCCAGCAGCTTAGGCTCTAGCGGGGGGCAAGAGACCCAGTACTTC. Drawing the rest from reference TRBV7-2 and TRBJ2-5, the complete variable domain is GAGVSQSPSNKVTEKGKDVELRCDPISGHTALYWYRQSLGQGLEFLIYFQGNSAPDKSGLPSDRFSAERTGGSVSTLTIQRTQQEDSAVYLCASSLGSSGGQETQYFGPGTRLLVL.

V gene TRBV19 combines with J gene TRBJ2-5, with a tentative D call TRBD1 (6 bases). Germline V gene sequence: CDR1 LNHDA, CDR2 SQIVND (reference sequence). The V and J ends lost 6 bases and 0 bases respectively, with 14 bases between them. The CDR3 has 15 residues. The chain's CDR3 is CASRWDIYYQETQYF. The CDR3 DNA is TGTGCCAGTAGGTGGGACATCTACTACCAAGAGACCCAGTACTTC.

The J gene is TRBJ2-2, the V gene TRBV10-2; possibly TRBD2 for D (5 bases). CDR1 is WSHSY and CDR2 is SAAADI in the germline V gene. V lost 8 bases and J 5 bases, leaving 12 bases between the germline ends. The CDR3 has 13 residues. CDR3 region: CASWLERTGELFF. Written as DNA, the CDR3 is TGCGCCAGCTGGCTAGAGCGGACCGGGGAGCTGTTTTTT.

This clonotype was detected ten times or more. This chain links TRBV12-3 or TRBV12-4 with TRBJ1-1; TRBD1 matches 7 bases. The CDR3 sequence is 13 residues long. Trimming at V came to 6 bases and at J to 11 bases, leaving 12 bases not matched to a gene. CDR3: CASSPDRVGRAFF. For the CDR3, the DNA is TGTGCCAGCAGCCCCGACAGGGTCGGCAGGGCTTTCTTT.

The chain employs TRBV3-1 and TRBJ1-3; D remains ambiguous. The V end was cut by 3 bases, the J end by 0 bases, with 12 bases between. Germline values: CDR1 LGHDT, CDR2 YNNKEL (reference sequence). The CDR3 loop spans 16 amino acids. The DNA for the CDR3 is TGTGCCAGCAGCCATTCATCGTGGTACTCTGGAAACACCATATATTTT. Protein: CASSHSSWYSGNTIYF.

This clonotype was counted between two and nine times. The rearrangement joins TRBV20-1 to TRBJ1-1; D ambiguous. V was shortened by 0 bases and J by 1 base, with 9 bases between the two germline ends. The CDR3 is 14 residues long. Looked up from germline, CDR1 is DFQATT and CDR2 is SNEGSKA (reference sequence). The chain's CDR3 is CSARDRRTNTEAFF. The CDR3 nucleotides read TGCAGTGCTAGAGATCGCAGGACGAACACTGAAGCTTTCTTT.

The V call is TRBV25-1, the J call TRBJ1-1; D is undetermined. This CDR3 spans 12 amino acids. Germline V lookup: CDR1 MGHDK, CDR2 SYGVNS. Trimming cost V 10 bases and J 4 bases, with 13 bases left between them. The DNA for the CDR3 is TGTGCCACCGCGGGGTTGAGCACTGAAGCTTTCTTT. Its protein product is CATAGLSTEAFF.

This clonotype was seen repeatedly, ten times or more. The DNA for the CDR3 is TGCAGTGCTAGCCCCACCGGGCGGTATGGCTACACCTTC. This gives the protein CSASPTGRYGYTF. J is TRBJ1-2 and V is TRBV20-1; D is undetermined. Germline CDR1 DFQATT, CDR2 SNEGSKA (reference sequence). The CDR3 consists of 13 residues. Trimming removed 3 bases from V and 5 bases from J, with 13 bases in between.

CDR3 sequence (DNA): TGTGCCAGCAAGGGCGGGAGCTCCTACAATGAGCAGTTCTTC. Encoded protein: CASKGGSSYNEQFF. The chain employs TRBV2 and TRBJ2-1; 7 bases fit TRBD2. Trimming took 7 bases from V and 0 from J; bases not matched to a gene: 3. The CDR3 has 14 residues. Germline CDR1 is SNHLY and CDR2 is FYNNEI. Combining the CDR3 with reference TRBV2 and TRBJ2-1 gives the whole variable domain EPEVTQTPSHQVTQMGQEVILRCVPISNHLYFYWYRQILGQKVEFLVSFYNNEISEKSEIFDDQFSVERPDGSNFTLKIRSTKLEDSAMYFCASKGGSSYNEQFFGPGTRLTVL.

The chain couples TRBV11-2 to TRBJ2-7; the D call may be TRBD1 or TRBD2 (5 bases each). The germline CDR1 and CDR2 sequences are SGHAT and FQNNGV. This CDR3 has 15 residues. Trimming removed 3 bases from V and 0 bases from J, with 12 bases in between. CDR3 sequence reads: CASSLGTGPSYEQYF. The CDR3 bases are TGTGCCAGCAGCTTGGGGACCGGGCCCTCCTACGAGCAGTACTTC.

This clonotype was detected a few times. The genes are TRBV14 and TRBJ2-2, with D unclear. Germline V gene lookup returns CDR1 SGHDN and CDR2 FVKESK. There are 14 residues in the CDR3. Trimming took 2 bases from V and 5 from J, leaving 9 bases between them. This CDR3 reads CASSQRRSTGELFF. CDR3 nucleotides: TGTGCCAGCAGCCAAAGGAGATCTACCGGGGAGCTGTTTTTT.